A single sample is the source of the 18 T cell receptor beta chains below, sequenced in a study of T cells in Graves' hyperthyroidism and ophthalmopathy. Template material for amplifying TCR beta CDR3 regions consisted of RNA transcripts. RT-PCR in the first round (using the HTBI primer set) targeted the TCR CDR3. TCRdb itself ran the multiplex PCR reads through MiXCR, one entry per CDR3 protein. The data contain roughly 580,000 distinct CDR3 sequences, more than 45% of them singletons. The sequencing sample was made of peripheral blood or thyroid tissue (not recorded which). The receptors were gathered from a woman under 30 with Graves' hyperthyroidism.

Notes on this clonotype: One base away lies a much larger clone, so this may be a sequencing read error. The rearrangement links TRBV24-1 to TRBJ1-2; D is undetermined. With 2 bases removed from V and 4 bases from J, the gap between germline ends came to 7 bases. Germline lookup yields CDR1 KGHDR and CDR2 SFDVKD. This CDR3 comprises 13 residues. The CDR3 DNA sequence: TGTGCCACCAGTGATTCAGATCGCTATGGCTACACCTTC. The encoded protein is CATSDSDRYGYTF.

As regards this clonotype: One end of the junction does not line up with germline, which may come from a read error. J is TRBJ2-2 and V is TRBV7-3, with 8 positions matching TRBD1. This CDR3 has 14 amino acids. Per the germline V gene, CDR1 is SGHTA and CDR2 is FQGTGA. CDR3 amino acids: CASSRGTGGGELFF. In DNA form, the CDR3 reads TGCGCCAGCAGCCGCGGGACAGGCGGCGGGGAGCTGTTTTTT.

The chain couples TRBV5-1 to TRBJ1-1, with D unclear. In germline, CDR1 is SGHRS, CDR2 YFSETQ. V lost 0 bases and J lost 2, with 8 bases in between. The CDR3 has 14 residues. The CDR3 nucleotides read TGCGCCAGCAGCTTGGAAGGGTTCAACACTGAAGCTTTCTTT. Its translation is CASSLEGFNTEAFF.

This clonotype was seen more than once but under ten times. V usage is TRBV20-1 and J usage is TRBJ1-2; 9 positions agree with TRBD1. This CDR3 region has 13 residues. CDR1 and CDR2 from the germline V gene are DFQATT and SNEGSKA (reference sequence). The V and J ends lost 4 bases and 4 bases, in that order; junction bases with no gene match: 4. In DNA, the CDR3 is TGCAGTGCTATGACAGGGGGAGGCTATGGCTACACCTTC. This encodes CSAMTGGGYGYTF.

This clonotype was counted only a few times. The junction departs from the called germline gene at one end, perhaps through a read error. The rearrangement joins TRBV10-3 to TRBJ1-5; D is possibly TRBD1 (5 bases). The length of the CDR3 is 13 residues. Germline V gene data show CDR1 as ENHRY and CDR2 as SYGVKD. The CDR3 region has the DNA TGTGCCAGCAGTGATAGGGGATATCAGCCCCAGCATTTT. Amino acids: CASSDRGYQPQHF.

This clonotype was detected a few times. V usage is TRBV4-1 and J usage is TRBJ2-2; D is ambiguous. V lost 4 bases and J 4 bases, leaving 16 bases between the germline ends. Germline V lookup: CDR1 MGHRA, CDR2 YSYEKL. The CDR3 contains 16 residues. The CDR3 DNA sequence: TGCGCCAGCAGCCTCCGGCCAGTAATGGGCACCGGGGAGCTGTTTTTT. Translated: CASSLRPVMGTGELFF.

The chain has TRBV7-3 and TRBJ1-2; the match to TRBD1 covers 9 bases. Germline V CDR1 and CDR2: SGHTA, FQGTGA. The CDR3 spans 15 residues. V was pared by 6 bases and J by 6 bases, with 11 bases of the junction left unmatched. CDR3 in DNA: TGTGCCAGCAGTCCGTCGACAGGGGGTTGGGATGGCTACACCTTC. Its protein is CASSPSTGGWDGYTF.

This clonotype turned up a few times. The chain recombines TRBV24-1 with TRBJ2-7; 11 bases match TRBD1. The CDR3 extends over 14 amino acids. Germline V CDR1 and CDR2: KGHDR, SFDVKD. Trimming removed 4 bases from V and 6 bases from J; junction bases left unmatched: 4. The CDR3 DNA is TGTGCCACCAGTGAGGCCGGGACAGGGGGCGAGCAGTACTTC. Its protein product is CATSEAGTGGEQYF.

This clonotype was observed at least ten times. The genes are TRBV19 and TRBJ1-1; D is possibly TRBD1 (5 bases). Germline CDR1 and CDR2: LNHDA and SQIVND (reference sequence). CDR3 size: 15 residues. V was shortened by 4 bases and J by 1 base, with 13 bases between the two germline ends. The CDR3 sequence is CASSTGGYGNTEAFF. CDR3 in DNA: TGTGCCAGTAGTACCGGGGGATACGGGAACACTGAAGCTTTCTTT.

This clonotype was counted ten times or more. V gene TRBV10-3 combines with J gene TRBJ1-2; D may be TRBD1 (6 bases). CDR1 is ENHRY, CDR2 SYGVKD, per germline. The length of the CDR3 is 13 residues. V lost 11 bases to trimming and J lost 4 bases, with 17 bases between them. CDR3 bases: TGTGCCTCTCGGGGGGCGCTAGTCTATGGCTACACCTTC. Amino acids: CASRGALVYGYTF.

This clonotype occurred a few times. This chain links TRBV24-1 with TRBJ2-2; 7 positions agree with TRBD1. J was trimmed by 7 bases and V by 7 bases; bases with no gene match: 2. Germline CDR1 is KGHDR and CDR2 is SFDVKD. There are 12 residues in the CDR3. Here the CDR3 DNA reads TGTGCCACCAGCAGGGGGTACGGGGAGCTGTTTTTT. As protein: CATSRGYGELFF.

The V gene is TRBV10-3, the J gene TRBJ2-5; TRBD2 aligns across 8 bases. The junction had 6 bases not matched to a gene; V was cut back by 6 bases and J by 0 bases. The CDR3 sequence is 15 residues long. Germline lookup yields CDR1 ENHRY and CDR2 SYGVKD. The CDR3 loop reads CAISSAGEDQETQYF. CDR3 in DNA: TGTGCCATCAGCTCAGCGGGGGAGGACCAAGAGACCCAGTACTTC.

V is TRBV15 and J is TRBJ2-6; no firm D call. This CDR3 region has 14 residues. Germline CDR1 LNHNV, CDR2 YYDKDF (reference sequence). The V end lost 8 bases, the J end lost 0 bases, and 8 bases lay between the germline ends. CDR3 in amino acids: CATSTSSGANVLTF. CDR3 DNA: TGTGCCACCTCTACGTCCTCTGGGGCCAACGTCCTGACTTTC.

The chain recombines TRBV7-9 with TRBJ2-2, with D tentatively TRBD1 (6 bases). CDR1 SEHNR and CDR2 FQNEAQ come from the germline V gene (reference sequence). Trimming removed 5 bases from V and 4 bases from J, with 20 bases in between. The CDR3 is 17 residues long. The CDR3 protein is CASSKSTGLGLTGELFF. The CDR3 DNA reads TGTGCCAGCAGCAAATCAACAGGGCTCGGTCTCACCGGGGAGCTGTTTTTT. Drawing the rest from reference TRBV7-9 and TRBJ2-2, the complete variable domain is DTGVSQNPRHKITKRGQNVTFRCDPISEHNRLYWYRQTLGQGPEFLTYFQNEAQLEKSRLLSDRFSAERPKGSFSTLEIQRTEQGDSAMYLCASSKSTGLGLTGELFFGEGSRLTVL.

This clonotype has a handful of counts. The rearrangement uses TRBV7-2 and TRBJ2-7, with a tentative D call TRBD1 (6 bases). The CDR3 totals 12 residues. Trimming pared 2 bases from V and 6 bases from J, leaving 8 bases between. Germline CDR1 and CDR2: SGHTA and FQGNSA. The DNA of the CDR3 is TGTGCCAGCAGCTTAACGACAGGCGAGCAGTACTTC. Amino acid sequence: CASSLTTGEQYF.

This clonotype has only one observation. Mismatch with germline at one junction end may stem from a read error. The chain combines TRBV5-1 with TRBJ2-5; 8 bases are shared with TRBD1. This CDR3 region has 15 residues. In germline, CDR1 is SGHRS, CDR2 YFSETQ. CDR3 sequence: CASSQEDRVAETQYF. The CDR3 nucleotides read TGTGCCAGCAGCCAAGAGGACAGGGTGGCCGAGACCCAGTACTTC.

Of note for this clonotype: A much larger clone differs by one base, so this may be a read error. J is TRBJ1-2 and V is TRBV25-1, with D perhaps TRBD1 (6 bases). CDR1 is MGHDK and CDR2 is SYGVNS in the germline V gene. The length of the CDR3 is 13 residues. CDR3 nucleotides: TGTGCCAACAGTACCTACGGGGGGCTTGGCTACACCTTC. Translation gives CANSTYGGLGYTF.

CDR3 nucleotide sequence: TGCGCCAGCAGCAAAACGACAGGGGAGCTGTTTTTT. Its protein is CASSKTTGELFF. The gene calls are TRBV5-1 and TRBJ2-2; no firm D call. This CDR3 is built from 12 residues. The V end lost 4 bases, the J end lost 8 bases, and 9 bases lay between the germline ends. CDR1 is SGHRS and CDR2 is YFSETQ in the germline V gene.